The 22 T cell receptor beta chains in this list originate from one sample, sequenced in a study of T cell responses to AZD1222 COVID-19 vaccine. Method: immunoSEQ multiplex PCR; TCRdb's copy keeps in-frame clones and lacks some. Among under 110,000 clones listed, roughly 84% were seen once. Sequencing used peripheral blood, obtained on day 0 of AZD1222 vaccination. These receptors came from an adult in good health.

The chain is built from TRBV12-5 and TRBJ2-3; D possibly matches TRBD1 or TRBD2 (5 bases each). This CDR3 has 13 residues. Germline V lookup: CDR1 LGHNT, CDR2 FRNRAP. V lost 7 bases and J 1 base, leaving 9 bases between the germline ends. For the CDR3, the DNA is TGTGCTAGTGCCTTGGGGGGCACAGATACGCAGTATTTT. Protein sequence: CASALGGTDTQYF.

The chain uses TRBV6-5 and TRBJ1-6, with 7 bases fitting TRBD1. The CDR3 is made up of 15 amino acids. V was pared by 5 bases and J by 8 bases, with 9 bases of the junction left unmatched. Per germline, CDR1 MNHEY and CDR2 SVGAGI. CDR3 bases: TGTGCCAGCAGTCTAACAGGGGCCTCACATTCACCCCTCCACTTT. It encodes CASSLTGASHSPLHF.

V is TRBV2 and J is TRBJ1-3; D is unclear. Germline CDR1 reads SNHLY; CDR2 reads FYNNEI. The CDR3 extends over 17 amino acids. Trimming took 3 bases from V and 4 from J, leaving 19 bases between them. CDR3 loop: CASSESLSASAGNTIYF. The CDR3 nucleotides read TGTGCCAGCAGTGAGTCTTTATCAGCCAGTGCCGGAAACACCATATATTTT.

This CDR3 is CSVRRTGLGEQYF. The CDR3 nucleotides read TGCAGCGTGAGAAGGACGGGACTCGGCGAGCAGTACTTC. The J gene is TRBJ2-7, the V gene TRBV29-1, with D possibly being TRBD2 (6 bases). The CDR3 runs 13 residues. CDR1 SQVTM and CDR2 ANQGSEA come from the germline V gene. Trimming left V 6 bases short and J 6 bases short, with 18 bases between.

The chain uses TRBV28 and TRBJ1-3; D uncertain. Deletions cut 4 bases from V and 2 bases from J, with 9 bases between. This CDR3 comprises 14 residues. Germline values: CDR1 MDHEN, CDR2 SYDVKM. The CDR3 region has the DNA TGTGCCAGCAGTTACCGTAGCGCTGGAAACACCATATATTTT. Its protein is CASSYRSAGNTIYF.

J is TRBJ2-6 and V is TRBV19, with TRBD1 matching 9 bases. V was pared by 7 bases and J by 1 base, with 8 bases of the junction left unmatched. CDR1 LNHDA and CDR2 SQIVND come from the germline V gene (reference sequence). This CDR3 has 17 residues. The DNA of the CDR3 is TGTGCCAGTACCCAGGGGGACAGGGAATCTGGGGCCAACGTCCTGACTTTC. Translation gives CASTQGDRESGANVLTF.

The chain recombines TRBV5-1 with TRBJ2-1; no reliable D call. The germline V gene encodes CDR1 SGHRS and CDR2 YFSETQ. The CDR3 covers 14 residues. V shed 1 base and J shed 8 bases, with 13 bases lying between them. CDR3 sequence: CASSLRPNRDEQFF. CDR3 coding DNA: TGCGCCAGCAGCTTGAGGCCCAACCGGGATGAGCAGTTCTTC.

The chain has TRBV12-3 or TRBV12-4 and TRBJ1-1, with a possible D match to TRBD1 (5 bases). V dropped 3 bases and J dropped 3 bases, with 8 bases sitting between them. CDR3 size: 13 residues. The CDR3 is CASSLTADTEAFF. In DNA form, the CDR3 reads TGTGCCAGCAGTTTGACAGCCGACACTGAAGCTTTCTTT.

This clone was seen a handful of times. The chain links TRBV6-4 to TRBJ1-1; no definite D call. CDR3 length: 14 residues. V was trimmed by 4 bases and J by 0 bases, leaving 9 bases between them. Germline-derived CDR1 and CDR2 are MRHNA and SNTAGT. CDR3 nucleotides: TGTGCCAGCAGTGTCACAGAGATGAACACTGAAGCTTTCTTT. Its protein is CASSVTEMNTEAFF.

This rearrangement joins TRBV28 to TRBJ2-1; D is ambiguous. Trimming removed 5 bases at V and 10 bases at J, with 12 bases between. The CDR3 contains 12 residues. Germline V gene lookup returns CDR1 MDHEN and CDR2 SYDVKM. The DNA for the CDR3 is TGTGCCAGCAGTCTCCGGTCCCGGGAGCAGTTCTTC. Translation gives CASSLRSREQFF.

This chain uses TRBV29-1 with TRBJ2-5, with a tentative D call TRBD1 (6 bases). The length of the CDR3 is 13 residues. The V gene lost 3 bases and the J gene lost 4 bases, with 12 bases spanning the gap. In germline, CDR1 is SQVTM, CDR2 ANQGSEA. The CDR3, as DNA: TGCAGCGTTGACCAGGGGCCAAGAGAGACCCAGTACTTC. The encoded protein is CSVDQGPRETQYF. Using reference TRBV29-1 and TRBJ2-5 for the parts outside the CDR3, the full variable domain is SAVISQKPSRDICQRGTSLTIQCQVDSQVTMMFWYRQQPGQSLTLIATANQGSEATYESGFVIDKFPISRPNLTFSTLTVSNMSPEDSSIYLCSVDQGPRETQYFGPGTRLLVL.

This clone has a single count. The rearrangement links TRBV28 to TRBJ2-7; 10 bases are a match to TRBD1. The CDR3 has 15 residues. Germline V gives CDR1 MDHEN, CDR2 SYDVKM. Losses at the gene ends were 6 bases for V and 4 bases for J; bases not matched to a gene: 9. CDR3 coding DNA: TGTGCCAGCAGCGTATTGACAGGGGGCAGGTACGAGCAGTACTTC. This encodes CASSVLTGGRYEQYF.

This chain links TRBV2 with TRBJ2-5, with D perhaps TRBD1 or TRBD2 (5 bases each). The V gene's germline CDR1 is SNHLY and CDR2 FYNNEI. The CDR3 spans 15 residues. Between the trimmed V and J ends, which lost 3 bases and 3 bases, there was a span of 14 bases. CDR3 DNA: TGTGCCAGCAGTGACGGGACGACTAAGAAAGAGACCCAGTACTTC. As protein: CASSDGTTKKETQYF.

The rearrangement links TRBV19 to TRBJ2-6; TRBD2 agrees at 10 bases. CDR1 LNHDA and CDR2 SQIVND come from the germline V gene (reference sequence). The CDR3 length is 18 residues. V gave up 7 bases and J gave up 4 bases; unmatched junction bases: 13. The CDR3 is CASTVSGRLLSGANVLTF. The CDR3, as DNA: TGTGCCAGTACTGTTAGCGGGAGGCTTCTGTCCGGGGCCAACGTCCTGACTTTC.

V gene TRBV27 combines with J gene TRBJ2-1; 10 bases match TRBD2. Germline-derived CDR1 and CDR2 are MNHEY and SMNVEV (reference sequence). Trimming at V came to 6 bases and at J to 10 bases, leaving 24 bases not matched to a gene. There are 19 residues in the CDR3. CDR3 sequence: CASRPSGSRSLRVGREQFF. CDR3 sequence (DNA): TGTGCCAGCAGACCTAGCGGGAGTCGGTCTCTCAGGGTGGGGCGAGAGCAGTTCTTC.

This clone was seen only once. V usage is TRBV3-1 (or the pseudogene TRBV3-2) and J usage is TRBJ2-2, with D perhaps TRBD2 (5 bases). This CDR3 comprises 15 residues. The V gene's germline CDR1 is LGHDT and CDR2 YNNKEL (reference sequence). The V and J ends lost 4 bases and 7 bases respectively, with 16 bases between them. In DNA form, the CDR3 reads TGTGCCAGCAGCCCACGCGAGGGTATTGGCGGGGAGCTGTTTTTT. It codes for CASSPREGIGGELFF.

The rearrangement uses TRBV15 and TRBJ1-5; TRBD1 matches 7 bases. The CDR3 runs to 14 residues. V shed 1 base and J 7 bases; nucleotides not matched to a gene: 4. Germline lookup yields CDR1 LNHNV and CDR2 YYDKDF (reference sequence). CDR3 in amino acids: CATSRGQGIQPQHF. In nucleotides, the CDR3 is TGTGCCACCAGCAGAGGACAGGGTATACAGCCCCAGCATTTT.

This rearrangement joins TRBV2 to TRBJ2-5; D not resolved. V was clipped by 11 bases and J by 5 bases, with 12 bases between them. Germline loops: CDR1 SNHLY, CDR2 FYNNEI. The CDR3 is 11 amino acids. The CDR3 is CAGRRVETQYF. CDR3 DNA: TGTGCCGGACGAAGGGTCGAGACCCAGTACTTC.

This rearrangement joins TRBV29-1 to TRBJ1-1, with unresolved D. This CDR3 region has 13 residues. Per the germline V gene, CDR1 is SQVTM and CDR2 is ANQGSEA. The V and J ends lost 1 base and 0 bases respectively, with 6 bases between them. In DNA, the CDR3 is TGCAGCGTTGAAGTCAACCTGAACACTGAAGCTTTCTTT. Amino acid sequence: CSVEVNLNTEAFF.

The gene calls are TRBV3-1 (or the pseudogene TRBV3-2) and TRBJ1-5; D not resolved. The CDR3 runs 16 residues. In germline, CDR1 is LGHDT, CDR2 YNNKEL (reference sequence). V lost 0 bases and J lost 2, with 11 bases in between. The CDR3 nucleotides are TGTGCCAGCAGCCAAGATAGCCGGGGTGGCAATCAGCCCCAGCATTTT. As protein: CASSQDSRGGNQPQHF.

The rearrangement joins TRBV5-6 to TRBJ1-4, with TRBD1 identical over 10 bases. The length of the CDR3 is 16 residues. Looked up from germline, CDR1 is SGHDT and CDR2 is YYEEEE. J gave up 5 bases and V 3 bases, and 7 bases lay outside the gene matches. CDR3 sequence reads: CASSSKPGQGNEKLFF. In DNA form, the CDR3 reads TGTGCCAGCAGCTCGAAACCGGGACAGGGGAATGAAAAACTGTTTTTT.

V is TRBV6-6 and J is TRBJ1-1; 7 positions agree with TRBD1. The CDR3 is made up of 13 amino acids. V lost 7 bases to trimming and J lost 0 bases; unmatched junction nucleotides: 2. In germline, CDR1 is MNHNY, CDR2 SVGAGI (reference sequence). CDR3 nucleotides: TGTGCCAGCACAGACAGGGTGAACACTGAAGCTTTCTTT. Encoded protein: CASTDRVNTEAFF.